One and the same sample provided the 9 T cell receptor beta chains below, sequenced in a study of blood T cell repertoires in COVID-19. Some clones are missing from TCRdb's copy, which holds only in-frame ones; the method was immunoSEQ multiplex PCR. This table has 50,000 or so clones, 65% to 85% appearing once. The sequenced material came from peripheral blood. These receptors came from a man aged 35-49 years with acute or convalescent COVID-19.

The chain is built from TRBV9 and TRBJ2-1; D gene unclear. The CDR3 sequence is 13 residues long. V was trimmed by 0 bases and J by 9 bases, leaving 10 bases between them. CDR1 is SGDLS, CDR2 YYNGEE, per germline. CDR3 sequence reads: CASSVARLGEQFF. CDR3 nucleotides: TGTGCCAGCAGCGTAGCGAGGTTGGGTGAGCAGTTCTTC. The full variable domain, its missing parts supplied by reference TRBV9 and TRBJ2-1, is DSGVTQTPKHLITATGQRVTLRCSPRSGDLSVYWYQQSLDQGLQFLIQYYNGEERAKGNILERFSAQQFPDLHSELNLSSLELGDSALYFCASSVARLGEQFFGPGTRLTVL.

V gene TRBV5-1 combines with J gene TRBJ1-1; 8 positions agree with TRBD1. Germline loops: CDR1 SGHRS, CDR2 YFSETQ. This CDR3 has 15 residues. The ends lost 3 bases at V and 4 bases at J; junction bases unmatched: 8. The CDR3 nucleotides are TGCGCCAGCAGCTCACTCCAGGGGGCGGGCACTGAAGCTTTCTTT. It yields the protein CASSSLQGAGTEAFF. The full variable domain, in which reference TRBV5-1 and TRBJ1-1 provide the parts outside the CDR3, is KAGVTQTPRYLIKTRGQQVTLSCSPISGHRSVSWYQQTPGQGLQFLFEYFSETQRNKGNFPGRFSGRQFSNSRSEMNVSTLELGDSALYLCASSSLQGAGTEAFFGQGTRLTVV.

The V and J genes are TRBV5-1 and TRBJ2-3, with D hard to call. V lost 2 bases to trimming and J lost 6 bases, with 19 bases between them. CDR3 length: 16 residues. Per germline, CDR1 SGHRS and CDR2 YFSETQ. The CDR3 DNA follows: TGCGCCAGCAGCTTCGGTGCGTTCTCCCGGTTGGATACGCAGTATTTT. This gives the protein CASSFGAFSRLDTQYF.

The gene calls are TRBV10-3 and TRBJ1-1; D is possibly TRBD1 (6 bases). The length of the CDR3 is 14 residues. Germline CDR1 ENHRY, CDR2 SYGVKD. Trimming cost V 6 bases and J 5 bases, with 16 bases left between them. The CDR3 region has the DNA TGTGCCATCAGAGACGAAGGGGGAAGGACTGAAGCTTTCTTT. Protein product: CAIRDEGGRTEAFF.

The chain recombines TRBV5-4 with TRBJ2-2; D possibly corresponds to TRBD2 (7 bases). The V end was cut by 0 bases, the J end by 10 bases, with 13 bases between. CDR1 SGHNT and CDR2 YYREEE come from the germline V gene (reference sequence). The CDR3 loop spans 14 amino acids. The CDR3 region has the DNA TGTGCCAGCAGCTTGGATGGAGGGGGGGAGGAGCTGTTTTTT. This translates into CASSLDGGGEELFF.

CDR3 DNA sequence: TGTGCCAGCAGCTTTACGACAGGGCACACTGAAGCTTTCTTT. Its translation is CASSFTTGHTEAFF. J is TRBJ1-1 and V is TRBV7-2; 7 bases align to TRBD1. Germline values: CDR1 SGHTA, CDR2 FQGNSA. The CDR3 runs to 14 residues. Germline trimming cut 3 bases from V and 3 bases from J; bases unmatched to any gene: 4.

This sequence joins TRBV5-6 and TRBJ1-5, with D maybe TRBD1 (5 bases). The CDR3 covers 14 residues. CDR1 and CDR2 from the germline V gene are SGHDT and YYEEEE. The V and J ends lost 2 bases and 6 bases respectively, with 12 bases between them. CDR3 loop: CASSFWAGGQPQHF. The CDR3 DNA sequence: TGTGCCAGCAGCTTTTGGGCCGGGGGTCAGCCCCAGCATTTT. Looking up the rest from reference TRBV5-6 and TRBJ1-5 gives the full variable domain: DAGVTQSPTHLIKTRGQQVTLRCSPKSGHDTVSWYQQALGQGPQFIFQYYEEEERQRGNFPDRFSGHQFPNYSSELNVNALLLGDSALYLCASSFWAGGQPQHFGDGTRLSIL.

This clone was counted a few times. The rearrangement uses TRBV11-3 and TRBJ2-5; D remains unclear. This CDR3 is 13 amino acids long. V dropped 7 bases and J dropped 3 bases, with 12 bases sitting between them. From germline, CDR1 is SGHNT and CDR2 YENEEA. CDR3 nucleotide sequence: TGTGCCAGCAAAAGTAGGCTAGAAGAGACCCAGTACTTC. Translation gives CASKSRLEETQYF.

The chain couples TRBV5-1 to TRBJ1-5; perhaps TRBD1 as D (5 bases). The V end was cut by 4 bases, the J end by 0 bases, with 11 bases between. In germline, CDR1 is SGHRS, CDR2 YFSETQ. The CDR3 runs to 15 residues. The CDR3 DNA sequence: TGCGCCAGCAGCCCCTGGGGGGATAGCAATCAGCCCCAGCATTTT. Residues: CASSPWGDSNQPQHF.